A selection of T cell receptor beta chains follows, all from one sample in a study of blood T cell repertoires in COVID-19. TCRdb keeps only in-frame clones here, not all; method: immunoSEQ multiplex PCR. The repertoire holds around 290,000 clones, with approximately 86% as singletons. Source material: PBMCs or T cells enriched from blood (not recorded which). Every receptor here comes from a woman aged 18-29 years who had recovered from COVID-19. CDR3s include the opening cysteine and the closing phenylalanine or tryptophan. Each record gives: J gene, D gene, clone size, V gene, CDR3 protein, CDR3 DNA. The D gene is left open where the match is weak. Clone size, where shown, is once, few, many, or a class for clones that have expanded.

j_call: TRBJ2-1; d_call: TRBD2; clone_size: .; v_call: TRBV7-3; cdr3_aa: CASRPGLLAGDNEQFF; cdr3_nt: TGTGCCAGCAGACCCGGCCTACTAGCGGGAGATAATGAGCAGTTCTTC
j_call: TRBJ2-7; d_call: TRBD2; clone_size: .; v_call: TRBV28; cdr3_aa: CASSATSGRIYEQYF; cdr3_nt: TGTGCCAGCAGCGCAACTAGCGGGAGGATCTACGAGCAGTACTTC
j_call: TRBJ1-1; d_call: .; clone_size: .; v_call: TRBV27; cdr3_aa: CASSPQGRGVSEAFF; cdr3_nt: TGTGCCAGCAGTCCCCAGGGCAGGGGAGTGTCTGAAGCTTTCTTT
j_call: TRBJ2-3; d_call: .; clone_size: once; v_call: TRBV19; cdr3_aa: CASSIDGPWRDTDTQYF; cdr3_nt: TGTGCCAGTAGTATAGATGGTCCTTGGCGGGACACAGATACGCAGTATTTT
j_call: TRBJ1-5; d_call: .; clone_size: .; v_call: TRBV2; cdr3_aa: CASSPPGRERQPQHF; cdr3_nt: TGTGCCAGCAGCCCCCCGGGCAGGGAACGTCAGCCCCAGCATTTT
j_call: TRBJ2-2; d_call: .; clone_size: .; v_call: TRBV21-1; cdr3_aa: CASSKPQGPPNTGELFF; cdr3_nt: TGTGCCAGCAGCAAGCCCCAGGGGCCCCCGAACACCGGGGAGCTGTTTTTT
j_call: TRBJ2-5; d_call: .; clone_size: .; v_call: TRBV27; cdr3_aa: CASSPRSGETQYF; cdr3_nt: TGTGCCAGCAGTCCTAGAAGCGGGGAGACCCAGTACTTC
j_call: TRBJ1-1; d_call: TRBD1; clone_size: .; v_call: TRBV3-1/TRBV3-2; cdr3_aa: CASSQDERTGKTEAFF; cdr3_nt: TGTGCCAGCAGCCAAGATGAGCGGACAGGGAAAACTGAAGCTTTCTTT
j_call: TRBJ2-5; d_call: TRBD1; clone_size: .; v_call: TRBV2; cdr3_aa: CASTLGQSQETQYF; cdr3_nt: TGTGCCAGCACTTTGGGACAGAGCCAAGAGACCCAGTACTTC
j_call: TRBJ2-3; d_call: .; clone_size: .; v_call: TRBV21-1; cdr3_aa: CASSASPGTTDTQYF; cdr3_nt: TGTGCCAGCAGCGCAAGCCCAGGGACAACAGATACGCAGTATTTT
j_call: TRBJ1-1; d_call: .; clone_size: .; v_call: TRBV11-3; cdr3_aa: CASSIRVGTEAFF; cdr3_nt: TGTGCCAGCAGCATCAGGGTCGGAACTGAAGCTTTCTTT
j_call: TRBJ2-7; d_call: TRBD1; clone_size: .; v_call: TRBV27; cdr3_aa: CASSSILRMDRAYEQYF; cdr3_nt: TGTGCCAGCAGTTCAATTCTTCGAATGGACAGGGCATACGAGCAGTACTTC
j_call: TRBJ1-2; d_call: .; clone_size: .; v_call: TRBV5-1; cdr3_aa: CASSPGRVNGYTF; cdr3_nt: TGCGCCAGCAGCCCCGGCAGGGTGAATGGCTACACCTTC
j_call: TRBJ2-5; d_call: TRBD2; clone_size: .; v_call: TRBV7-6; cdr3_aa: CASSSLAGVETQYF; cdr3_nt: TGTGCCAGCAGCTCTCTAGCGGGAGTGGAGACCCAGTACTTC
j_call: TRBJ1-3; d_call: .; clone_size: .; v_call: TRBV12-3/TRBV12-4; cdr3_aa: CASRQASGNTIYF; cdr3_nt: TGTGCCAGCAGGCAAGCCTCTGGAAACACCATATATTTT
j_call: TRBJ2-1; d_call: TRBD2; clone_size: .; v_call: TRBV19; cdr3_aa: CASSIRTSGSSYNEQFF; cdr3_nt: TGTGCCAGTAGTATAAGGACTAGCGGGAGCTCCTACAATGAGCAGTTCTTC
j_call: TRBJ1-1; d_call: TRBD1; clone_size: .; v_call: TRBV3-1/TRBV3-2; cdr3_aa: CASSPGTAIEAFF; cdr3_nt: TGTGCCAGCAGCCCCGGGACAGCTATTGAAGCTTTCTTT
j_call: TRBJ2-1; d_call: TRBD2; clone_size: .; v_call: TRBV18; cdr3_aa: CASSQGLAGAPNNEQFF; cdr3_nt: TGTGCCAGCTCACAAGGACTAGCGGGGGCCCCAAACAATGAGCAGTTCTTC
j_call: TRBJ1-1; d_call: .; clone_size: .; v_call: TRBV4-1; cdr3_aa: CASSPQPGDTEAFF; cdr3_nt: TGCGCCAGCAGCCCTCAGCCAGGGGACACTGAAGCTTTCTTT
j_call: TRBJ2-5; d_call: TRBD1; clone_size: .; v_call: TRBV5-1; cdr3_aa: CASSLVVRGPETQYF; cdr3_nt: TGCGCCAGCAGCTTGGTCGTCAGGGGGCCGGAGACCCAGTACTTC
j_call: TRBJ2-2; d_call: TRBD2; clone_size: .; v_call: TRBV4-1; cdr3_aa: CASSQEKAGGRGGELFF; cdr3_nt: TGCGCCAGCAGCCAAGAAAAAGCGGGGGGGCGTGGCGGGGAGCTGTTTTTT
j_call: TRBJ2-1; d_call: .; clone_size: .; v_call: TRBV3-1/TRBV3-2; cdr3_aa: CASSQVGQQTIF; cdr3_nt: TGTGCCAGCAGCCAAGTCGGACAGCAAACGATCTTC
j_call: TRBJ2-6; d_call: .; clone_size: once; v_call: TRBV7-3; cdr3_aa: CASSLSRVSGANVLTF; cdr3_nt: TGTGCCAGCAGCTTAAGCAGGGTCTCTGGGGCCAACGTCCTGACTTTC
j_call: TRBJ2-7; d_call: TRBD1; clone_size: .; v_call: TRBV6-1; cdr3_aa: CASSEAGQGLFYEQYF; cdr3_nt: TGTGCCAGCAGTGAAGCGGGACAGGGGTTATTCTACGAGCAGTACTTC
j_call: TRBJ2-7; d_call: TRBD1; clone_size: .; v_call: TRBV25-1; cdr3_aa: CASSGTGSYEQYF; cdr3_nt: TGTGCCAGCAGTGGGACAGGGAGCTACGAGCAGTACTTC
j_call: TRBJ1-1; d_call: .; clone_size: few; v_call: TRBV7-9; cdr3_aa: CASSLGENTEAFF; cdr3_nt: TGTGCCAGCAGCTTAGGAGAGAACACTGAAGCTTTCTTT
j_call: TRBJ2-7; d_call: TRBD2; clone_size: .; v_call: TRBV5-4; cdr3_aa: CASRPGLGTQYEQYF; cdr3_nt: TGTGCCAGCAGGCCGGGACTAGGGACGCAATACGAGCAGTACTTC